These 11 T cell receptor beta chains came from one sample sequenced in a study of Ad26.COV2.S vaccination and SARS-CoV-2 variants. Method: immunoSEQ multiplex PCR; TCRdb's copy keeps in-frame clones and lacks some. The sample includes about 350,000 clones, more than 75% seen only once; the top ten take about 3.3%. Regarding treatment: around 19 received Ad26.COV2.S at low or high dose, single or two shots; about 5 received placebo; per-sample allocation not given. The study sampled participants on day 63 after the first vaccine or placebo injection. Sequenced material: peripheral blood, taken in a trial of Ad26.COV2.S vaccine versus placebo. Receptor source: a person between 18 and 59 years old who received the Ad26.COV2.S COVID-19 vaccine or a placebo.

The V call is TRBV13, the J call TRBJ2-3; 7 bases fit TRBD2. The CDR3 is made up of 18 amino acids. The V segment lost 5 bases and the J segment 0 bases; nucleotides outside the gene matches: 14. Germline assignment: CDR1 PRHDT and CDR2 FYEKMQ (reference sequence). DNA for the CDR3: TGTGCCAGCAGCCTCTTTGCCGAGCGGGGACTTAGCACAGATACGCAGTATTTT. Encoded protein: CASSLFAERGLSTDTQYF.

The chain joins TRBV6-2 or TRBV6-3 to TRBJ2-5; 14 bases agree with TRBD2. Germline V gene sequence: CDR1 MNHEY, CDR2 SVGEGT. The ends lost 0 bases at V and 0 bases at J; junction bases unmatched: 9. This CDR3 has 20 amino acids. CDR3 coding DNA: TGTGCCAGCAGTTACTCGACCGGGACTAGCGGGGGTGTGTACCAAGAGACCCAGTACTTC. This sequence encodes CASSYSTGTSGGVYQETQYF.

The chain couples TRBV19 to TRBJ2-4; 11 positions match TRBD2. The CDR3 loop spans 16 amino acids. V lost 6 bases, J lost 1 base, and 5 bases stayed unmatched. The germline V gene encodes CDR1 LNHDA and CDR2 SQIVND (reference sequence). CDR3 DNA sequence: TGTGCCAGTAGACCAATAGCGGGAGGGGCCAAAAACATTCAGTACTTC. Its translation is CASRPIAGGAKNIQYF.

J is TRBJ2-5 and V is TRBV7-9; 7 bases agree with TRBD1. CDR1 is SEHNR and CDR2 is FQNEAQ in the germline V gene (reference sequence). The CDR3 consists of 13 residues. Unmatched junction bases numbered 5, after V lost 7 bases and J lost 3 bases. The CDR3 loop reads CASTFDREETQYF. CDR3 nucleotide sequence: TGTGCCAGCACCTTTGACAGGGAAGAGACCCAGTACTTC.

This clone turned up a few times. In DNA form, the CDR3 reads TGTGCCTGGAGCCGAACGGGCCTGAACACTGAAGCTTTCTTT. Its translation is CAWSRTGLNTEAFF. The chain links TRBV30 to TRBJ1-1; no firm D call. The V and J ends lost 3 bases and 0 bases respectively, with 11 bases between them. CDR1 is GTSNPN and CDR2 is SVGIG in the germline V gene (reference sequence). The CDR3 has 14 amino acids.

The V call is TRBV7-9, the J call TRBJ2-2, with TRBD2 identical over 13 bases. Unmatched junction bases numbered 3, after V lost 1 base and J lost 4 bases. This CDR3 spans 17 amino acids. Germline CDR1 reads SEHNR; CDR2 reads FQNEAQ (reference sequence). CDR3 coding DNA: TGTGCCAGCAGCTTAGGACTAGCGGGAGGTCCCACCGGGGAGCTGTTTTTT. This gives the protein CASSLGLAGGPTGELFF. Variable domain in full (rest from reference TRBV7-9 and TRBJ2-2): DTGVSQNPRHKITKRGQNVTFRCDPISEHNRLYWYRQTLGQGPEFLTYFQNEAQLEKSRLLSDRFSAERPKGSFSTLEIQRTEQGDSAMYLCASSLGLAGGPTGELFFGEGSRLTVL.

The chain links TRBV19 to TRBJ1-1, with D hard to call. This CDR3 has 14 residues. Germline V gene lookup returns CDR1 LNHDA and CDR2 SQIVND (reference sequence). Trimming stripped 7 bases from V and 0 bases from J, with 12 bases between. In DNA form, the CDR3 reads TGTGCCAGTACCAAGGGCCCCATGAACACTGAAGCTTTCTTT. Translation gives CASTKGPMNTEAFF.

This sequence joins TRBV2 and TRBJ1-3; D possibly corresponds to TRBD1 (6 bases). The CDR3 is 16 amino acids. The germline V gene encodes CDR1 SNHLY and CDR2 FYNNEI. Trimming cost V 4 bases and J 0 bases, with 13 bases left between them. The CDR3 is CASSVNRAVSGNTIYF. CDR3 nucleotide sequence: TGTGCCAGCAGTGTCAACAGGGCTGTCTCTGGAAACACCATATATTTT.

The sample holds one count of this clone. This rearrangement joins TRBV5-1 to TRBJ2-5, with 15 bases fitting TRBD2. The trim removed 1 base at V and 4 bases at J, leaving 8 bases unmatched. This CDR3 spans 18 amino acids. The germline gives CDR1 SGHRS, CDR2 YFSETQ. The CDR3 DNA reads TGCGCCAGCAGCTTGCAGGGACTAGCGGGAGGTGGTAGAGAGACCCAGTACTTC. Protein product: CASSLQGLAGGGRETQYF.

In this sample, this clone turned up a few times. The CDR3 spells CASSRQRETREQYF. The DNA for the CDR3 is TGTGCCAGCAGCCGGCAGCGGGAGACTCGGGAGCAGTACTTC. The J gene is TRBJ2-7, the V gene TRBV5-6, with 8 nucleotides matching TRBD2. The junction had 10 bases not matched to a gene; V was cut back by 4 bases and J by 7 bases. This CDR3 has 14 amino acids. Germline lookup yields CDR1 SGHDT and CDR2 YYEEEE.

This clone occurred once. This chain uses TRBV30 with TRBJ2-7; D may be TRBD1 (7 bases). In germline, CDR1 is GTSNPN, CDR2 SVGIG (reference sequence). The CDR3 extends over 13 amino acids. Trimming took 5 bases from V and 2 from J, leaving 13 bases between them. This CDR3 is CAWGGTVTYEQYF. CDR3 nucleotides: TGTGCCTGGGGGGGGACAGTGACCTACGAGCAGTACTTC. The full variable domain, in which reference TRBV30 and TRBJ2-7 provide the parts outside the CDR3, is SQTIHQWPATLVQPVGSPLSLECTVEGTSNPNLYWYRQAAGRGLQLLFYSVGIGQISSEVPQNLSASRPQDRQFILSSKKLLLSDSGFYLCAWGGTVTYEQYFGPGTRLTVT.